This record concerns one T cell receptor beta chain sequence. The sample comes from a study of blood T cell repertoires in COVID-19. Looking at the study overall: Researchers got acute and convalescent COVID-19 samples from the United States, Italy and Spain.

How the authors handled the data: Amplification of reference gene primers was used by the study to estimate nucleated cell counts. Profiling relied on immunoSEQ multiplex PCR, and the TCRdb table lists in-frame clones only, not all of them. V and J calls and clone size are as listed in that table; D and trimming were resolved from the DNA. The table shows around 190,000 clones, with 70% to 85% occurring only once. Sequenced sample: peripheral blood. The TCR was taken from a human donor in a cohort sampled during active COVID-19.

The CDR3 region is CASSFQGLSYEQYF. In DNA, the CDR3 is TGTGCCAGCAGCTTCCAGGGGTTGAGCTACGAGCAGTACTTC. This chain joins TRBV27 and TRBJ2-7, with D perhaps matching TRBD1 (6 bases). Germline CDR1 MNHEY, CDR2 SMNVEV (reference sequence). With 6 bases removed from V and 3 bases from J, the gap between germline ends came to 15 bases. There are 14 residues in the CDR3.